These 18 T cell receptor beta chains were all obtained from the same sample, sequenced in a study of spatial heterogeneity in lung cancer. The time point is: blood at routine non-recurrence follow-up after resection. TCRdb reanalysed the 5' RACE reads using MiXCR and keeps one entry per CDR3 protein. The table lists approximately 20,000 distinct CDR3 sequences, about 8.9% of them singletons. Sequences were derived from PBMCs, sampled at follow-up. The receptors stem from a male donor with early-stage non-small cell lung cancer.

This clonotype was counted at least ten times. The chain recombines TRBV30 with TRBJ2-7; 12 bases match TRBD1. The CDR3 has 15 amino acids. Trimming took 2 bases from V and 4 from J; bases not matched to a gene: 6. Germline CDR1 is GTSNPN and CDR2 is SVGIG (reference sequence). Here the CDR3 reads CAWSKGTGGLYEQYF. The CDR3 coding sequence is TGTGCCTGGAGTAAAGGGACAGGGGGCCTTTACGAGCAGTACTTC.

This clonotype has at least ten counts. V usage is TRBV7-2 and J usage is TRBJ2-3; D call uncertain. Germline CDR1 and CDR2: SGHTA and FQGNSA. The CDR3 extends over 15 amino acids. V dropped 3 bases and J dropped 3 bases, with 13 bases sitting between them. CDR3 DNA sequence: TGTGCCAGCAGCTTCCGGCCTACTACAACAGATACGCAGTATTTT. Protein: CASSFRPTTTDTQYF.

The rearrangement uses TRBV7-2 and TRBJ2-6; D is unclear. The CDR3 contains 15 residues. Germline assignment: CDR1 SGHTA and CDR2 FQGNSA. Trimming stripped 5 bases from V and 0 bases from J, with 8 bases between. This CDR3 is CASSDTASGANVLTF. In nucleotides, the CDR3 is TGTGCCAGCAGCGATACAGCCTCTGGGGCCAACGTCCTGACTTTC.

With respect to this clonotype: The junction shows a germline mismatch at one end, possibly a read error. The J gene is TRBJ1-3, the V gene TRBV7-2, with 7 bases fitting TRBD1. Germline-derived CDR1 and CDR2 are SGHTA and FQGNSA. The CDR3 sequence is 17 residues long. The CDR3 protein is CASSRQGAYFSGNTVYF. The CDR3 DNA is TGTGCCAGCAGTCGACAGGGCGCGTATTTCTCTGGAAACACCGTATATTTT.

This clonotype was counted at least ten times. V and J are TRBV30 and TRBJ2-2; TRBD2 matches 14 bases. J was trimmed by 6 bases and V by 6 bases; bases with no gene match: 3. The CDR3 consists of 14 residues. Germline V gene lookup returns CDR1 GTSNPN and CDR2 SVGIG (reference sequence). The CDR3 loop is CACPTSGRAGELFF. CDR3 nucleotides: TGTGCCTGCCCGACTAGCGGGAGGGCCGGGGAGCTGTTTTTT.

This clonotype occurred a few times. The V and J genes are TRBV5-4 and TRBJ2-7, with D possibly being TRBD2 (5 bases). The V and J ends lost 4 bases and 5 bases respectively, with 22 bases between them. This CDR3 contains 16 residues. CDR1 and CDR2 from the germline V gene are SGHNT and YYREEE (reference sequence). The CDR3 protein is CASSRETGPVSDEQYF. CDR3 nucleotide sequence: TGTGCCAGCAGCCGGGAAACCGGGCCCGTATCCGACGAGCAGTACTTC.

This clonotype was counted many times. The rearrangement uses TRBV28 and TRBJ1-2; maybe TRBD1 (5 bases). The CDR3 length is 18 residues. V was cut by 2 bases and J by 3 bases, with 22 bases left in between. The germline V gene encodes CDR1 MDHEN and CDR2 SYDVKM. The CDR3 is CASSLGFRGARRDYGYTF. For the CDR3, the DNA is TGTGCCAGCAGTTTAGGATTCAGAGGGGCGCGGAGGGACTATGGCTACACCTTC.

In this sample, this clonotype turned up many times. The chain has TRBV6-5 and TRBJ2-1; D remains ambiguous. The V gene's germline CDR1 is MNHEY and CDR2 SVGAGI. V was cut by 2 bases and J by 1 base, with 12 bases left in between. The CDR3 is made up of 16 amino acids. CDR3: CASSYEPEKSYNEQFF. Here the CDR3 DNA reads TGTGCCAGCAGTTACGAACCAGAAAAATCCTACAATGAGCAGTTCTTC.

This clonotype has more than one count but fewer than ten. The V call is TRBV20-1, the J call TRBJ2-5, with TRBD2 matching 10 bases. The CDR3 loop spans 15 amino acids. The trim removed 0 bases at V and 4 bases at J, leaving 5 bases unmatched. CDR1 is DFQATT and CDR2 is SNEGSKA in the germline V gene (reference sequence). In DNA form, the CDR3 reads TGCAGTGCTAGAGATGCTAGCGGGAGCACAGAGACCCAGTACTTC. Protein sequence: CSARDASGSTETQYF.

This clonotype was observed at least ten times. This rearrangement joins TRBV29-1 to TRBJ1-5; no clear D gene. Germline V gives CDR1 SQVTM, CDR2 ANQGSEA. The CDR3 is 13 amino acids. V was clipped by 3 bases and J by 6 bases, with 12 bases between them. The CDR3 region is CSVDMGVGQPQHF. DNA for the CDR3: TGCAGCGTTGATATGGGTGTTGGTCAGCCCCAGCATTTT. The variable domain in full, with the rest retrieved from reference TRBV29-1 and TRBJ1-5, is SAVISQKPSRDICQRGTSLTIQCQVDSQVTMMFWYRQQPGQSLTLIATANQGSEATYESGFVIDKFPISRPNLTFSTLTVSNMSPEDSSIYLCSVDMGVGQPQHFGDGTRLSIL.

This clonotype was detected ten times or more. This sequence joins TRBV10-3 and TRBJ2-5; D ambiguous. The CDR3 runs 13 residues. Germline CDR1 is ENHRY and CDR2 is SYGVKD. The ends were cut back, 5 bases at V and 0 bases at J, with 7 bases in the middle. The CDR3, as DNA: TGTGCCATCAGTACAGCAAACCAAGAGACCCAGTACTTC. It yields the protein CAISTANQETQYF.

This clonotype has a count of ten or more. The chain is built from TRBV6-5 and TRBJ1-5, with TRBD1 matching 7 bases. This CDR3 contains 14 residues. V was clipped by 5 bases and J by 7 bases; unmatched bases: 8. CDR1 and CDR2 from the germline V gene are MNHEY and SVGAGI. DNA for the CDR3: TGTGCCAGCAGTCCCCGGGACAGAGGCCAGCCCCAGCATTTT. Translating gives CASSPRDRGQPQHF.

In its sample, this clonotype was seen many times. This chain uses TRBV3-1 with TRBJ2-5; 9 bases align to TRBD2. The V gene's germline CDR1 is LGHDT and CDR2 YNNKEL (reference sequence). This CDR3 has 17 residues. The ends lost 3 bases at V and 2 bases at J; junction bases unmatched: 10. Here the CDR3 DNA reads TGTGCCAGCAGCCAGGGTCTAGCGGGATTAGGTCAAGAGACCCAGTACTTC. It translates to CASSQGLAGLGQETQYF.

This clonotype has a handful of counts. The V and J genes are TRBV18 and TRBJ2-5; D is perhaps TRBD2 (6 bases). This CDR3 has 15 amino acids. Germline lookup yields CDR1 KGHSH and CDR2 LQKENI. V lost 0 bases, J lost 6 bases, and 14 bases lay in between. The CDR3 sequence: CASSPPGTAGKTQYF. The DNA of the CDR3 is TGTGCCAGCTCACCACCGGGGACGGCGGGAAAGACCCAGTACTTC.

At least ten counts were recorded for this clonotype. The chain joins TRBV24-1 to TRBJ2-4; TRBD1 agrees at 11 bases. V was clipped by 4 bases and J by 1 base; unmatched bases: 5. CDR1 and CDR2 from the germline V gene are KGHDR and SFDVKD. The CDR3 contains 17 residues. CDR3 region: CATSDTGTGGAKNIQYF. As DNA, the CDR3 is TGTGCCACCAGTGACACTGGGACAGGGGGGGCCAAAAACATTCAGTACTTC.

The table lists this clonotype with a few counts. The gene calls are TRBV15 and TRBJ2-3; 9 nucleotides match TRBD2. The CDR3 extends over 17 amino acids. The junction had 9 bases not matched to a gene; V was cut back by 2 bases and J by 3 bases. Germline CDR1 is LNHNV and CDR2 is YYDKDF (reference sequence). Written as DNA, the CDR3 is TGTGCCACCAGCAGAAGGACGGCAGCGGGAGGTACAGATACGCAGTATTTT. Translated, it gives CATSRRTAAGGTDTQYF.

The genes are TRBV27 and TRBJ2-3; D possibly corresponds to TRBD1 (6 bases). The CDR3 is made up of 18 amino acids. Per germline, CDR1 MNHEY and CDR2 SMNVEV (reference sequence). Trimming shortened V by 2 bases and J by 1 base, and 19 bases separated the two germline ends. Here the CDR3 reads CASSLRALTGGGTDTQYF. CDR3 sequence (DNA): TGTGCCAGCAGTTTAAGGGCCCTGACAGGCGGAGGCACAGATACGCAGTATTTT.

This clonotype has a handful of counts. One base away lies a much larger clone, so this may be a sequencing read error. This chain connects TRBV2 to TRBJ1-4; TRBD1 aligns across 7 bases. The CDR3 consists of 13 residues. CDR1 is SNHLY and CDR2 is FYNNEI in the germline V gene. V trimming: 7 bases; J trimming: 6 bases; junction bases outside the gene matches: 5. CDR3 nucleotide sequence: TGTGCCAGCACCGGGACAGCGTATGAAAAACTGTTTTTT. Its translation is CASTGTAYEKLFF.